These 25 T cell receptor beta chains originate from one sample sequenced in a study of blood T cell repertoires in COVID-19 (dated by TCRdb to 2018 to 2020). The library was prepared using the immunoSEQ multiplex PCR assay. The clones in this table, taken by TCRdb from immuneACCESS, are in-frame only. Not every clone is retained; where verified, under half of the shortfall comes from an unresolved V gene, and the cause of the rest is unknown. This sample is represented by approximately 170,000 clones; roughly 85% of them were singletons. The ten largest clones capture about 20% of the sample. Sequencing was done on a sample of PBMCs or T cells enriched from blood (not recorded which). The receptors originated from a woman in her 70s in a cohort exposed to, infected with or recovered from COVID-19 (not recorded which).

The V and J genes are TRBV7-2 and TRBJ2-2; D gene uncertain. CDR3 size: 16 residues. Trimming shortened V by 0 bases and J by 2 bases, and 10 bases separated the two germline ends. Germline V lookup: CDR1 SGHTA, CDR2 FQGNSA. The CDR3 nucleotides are TGTGCCAGCAGCTTAGCTAGTGTCTACAACACCGGGGAGCTGTTTTTT. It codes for CASSLASVYNTGELFF.

The CDR3 region is CASSLVGQQETQYF. CDR3 DNA sequence: TGTGCCAGCAGCTTAGTTGGGCAGCAAGAGACCCAGTACTTC. The rearrangement links TRBV7-2 to TRBJ2-5; no clear D. Trimming removed 1 base at V and 2 bases at J, with 8 bases between. This CDR3 is built from 14 residues. Germline values: CDR1 SGHTA, CDR2 FQGNSA.

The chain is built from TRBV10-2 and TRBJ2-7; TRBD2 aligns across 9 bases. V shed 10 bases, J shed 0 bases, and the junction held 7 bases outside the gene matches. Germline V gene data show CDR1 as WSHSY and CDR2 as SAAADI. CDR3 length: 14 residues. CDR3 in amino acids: CAIKRGESSYEQYF. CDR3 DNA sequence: TGCGCCATTAAGCGGGGGGAGAGCTCCTACGAGCAGTACTTC.

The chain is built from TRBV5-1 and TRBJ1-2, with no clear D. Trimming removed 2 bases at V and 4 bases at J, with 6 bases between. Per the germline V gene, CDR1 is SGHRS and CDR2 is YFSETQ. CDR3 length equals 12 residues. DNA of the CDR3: TGCGCCAGCAGCTTCGAGGGCTATGGCTACACCTTC. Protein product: CASSFEGYGYTF.

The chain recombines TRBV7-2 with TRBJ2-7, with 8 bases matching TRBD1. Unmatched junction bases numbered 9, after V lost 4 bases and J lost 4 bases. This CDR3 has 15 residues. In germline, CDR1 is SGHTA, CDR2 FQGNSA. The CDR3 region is CASSYRPGTGYEQYF. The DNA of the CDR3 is TGTGCCAGCAGCTACCGTCCCGGGACAGGATACGAGCAGTACTTC.

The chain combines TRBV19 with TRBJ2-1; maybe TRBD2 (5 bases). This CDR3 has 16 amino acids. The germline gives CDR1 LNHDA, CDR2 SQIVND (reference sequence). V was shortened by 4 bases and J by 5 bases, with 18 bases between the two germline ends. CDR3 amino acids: CASSKAGLAPHNEQFF. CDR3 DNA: TGTGCCAGTAGTAAGGCTGGGCTAGCCCCCCACAATGAGCAGTTCTTC.

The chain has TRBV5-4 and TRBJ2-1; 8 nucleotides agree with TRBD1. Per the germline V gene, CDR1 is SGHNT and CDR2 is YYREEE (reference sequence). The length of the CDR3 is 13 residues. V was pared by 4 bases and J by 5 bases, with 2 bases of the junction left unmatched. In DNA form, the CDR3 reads TGTGCCAGCAGCGTGGACAGGGACAATGAGCAGTTCTTC. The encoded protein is CASSVDRDNEQFF.

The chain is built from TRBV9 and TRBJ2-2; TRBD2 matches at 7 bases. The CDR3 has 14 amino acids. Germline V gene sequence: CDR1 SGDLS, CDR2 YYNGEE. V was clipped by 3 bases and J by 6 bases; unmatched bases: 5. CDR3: CASSERGTAGELFF. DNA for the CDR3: TGTGCCAGCAGCGAGCGGGGAACGGCCGGGGAGCTGTTTTTT.

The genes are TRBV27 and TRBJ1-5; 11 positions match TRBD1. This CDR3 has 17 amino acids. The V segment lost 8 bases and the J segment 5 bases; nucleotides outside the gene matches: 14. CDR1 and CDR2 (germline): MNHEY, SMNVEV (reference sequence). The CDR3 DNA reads TGTGCCAGCGGAATGCTTCGGGGGACAGGGGGTTATCAGCCCCAGCATTTT. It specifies CASGMLRGTGGYQPQHF.

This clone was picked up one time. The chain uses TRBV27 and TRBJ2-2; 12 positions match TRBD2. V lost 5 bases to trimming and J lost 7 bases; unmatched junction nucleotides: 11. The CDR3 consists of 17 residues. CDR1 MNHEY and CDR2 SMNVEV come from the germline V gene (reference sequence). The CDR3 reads CASSPRTSGKSYGELFF. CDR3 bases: TGTGCCAGCAGTCCCAGGACTAGCGGGAAGTCATACGGGGAGCTGTTTTTT.

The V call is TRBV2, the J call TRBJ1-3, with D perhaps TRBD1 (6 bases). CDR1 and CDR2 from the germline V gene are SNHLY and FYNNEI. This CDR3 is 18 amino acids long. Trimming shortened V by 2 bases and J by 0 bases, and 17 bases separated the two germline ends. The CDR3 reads CASSERGWSSISGNTIYF. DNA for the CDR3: TGTGCCAGCAGTGAAAGGGGGTGGAGTTCCATCTCTGGAAACACCATATATTTT. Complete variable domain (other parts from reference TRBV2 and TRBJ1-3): EPEVTQTPSHQVTQMGQEVILRCVPISNHLYFYWYRQILGQKVEFLVSFYNNEISEKSEIFDDQFSVERPDGSNFTLKIRSTKLEDSAMYFCASSERGWSSISGNTIYFGEGSWLTVV.

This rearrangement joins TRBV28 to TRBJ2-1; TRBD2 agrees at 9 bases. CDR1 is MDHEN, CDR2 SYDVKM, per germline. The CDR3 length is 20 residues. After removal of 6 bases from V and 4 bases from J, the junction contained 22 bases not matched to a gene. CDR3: CASRPPSGDLSQGSYNEQFF. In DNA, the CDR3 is TGTGCCAGCAGGCCCCCTAGCGGGGACCTCTCTCAGGGGTCTTACAATGAGCAGTTCTTC.

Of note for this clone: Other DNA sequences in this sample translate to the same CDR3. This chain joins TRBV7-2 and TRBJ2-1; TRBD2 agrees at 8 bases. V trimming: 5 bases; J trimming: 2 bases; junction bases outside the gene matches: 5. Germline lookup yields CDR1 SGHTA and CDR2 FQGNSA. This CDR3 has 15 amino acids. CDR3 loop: CASSLTSGPYNEQFF. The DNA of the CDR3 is TGTGCCAGCAGCCTTACTAGCGGCCCCTACAATGAGCAGTTCTTC.

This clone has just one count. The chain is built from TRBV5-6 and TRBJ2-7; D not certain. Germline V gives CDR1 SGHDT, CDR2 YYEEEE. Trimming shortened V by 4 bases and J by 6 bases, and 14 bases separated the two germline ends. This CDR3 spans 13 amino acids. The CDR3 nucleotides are TGTGCCAGCAGCCCCGTCAACTTCGGCGAGCAGTACTTC. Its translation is CASSPVNFGEQYF.

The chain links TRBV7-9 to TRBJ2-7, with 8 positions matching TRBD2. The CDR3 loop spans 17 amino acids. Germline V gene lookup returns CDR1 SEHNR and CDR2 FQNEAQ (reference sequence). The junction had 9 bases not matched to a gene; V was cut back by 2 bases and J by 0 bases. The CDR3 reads CASSLPNEAGASYEQYF. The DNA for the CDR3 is TGTGCCAGCAGCTTACCGAATGAAGCGGGAGCCTCCTACGAGCAGTACTTC.

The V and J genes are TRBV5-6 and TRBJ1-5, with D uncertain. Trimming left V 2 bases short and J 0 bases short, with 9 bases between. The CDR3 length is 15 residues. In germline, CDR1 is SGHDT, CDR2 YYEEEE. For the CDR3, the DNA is TGTGCCAGCAGCTTACAGCCGTATAGCAATCAGCCCCAGCATTTT. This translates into CASSLQPYSNQPQHF.

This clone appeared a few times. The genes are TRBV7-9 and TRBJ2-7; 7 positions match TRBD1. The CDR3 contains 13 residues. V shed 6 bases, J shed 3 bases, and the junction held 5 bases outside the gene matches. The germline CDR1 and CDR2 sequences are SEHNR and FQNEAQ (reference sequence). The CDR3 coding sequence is TGTGCCAGCAGACCGAGGGACAGCTACGAGCAGTACTTC. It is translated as CASRPRDSYEQYF.

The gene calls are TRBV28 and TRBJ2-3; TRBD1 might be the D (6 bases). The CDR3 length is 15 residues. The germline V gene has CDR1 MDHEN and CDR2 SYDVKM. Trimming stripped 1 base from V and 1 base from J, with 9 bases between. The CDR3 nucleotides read TGTGCCAGCAGTTTATTGTACAGGGGCACAGATACGCAGTATTTT. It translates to CASSLLYRGTDTQYF.

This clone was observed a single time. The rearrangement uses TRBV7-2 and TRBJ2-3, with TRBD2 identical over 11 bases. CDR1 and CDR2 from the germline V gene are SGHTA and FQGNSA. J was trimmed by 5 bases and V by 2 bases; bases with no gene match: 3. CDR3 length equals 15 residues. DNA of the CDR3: TGTGCCAGCAGCTTACAAACTAGCGGGAGAGATACGCAGTATTTT. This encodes CASSLQTSGRDTQYF.

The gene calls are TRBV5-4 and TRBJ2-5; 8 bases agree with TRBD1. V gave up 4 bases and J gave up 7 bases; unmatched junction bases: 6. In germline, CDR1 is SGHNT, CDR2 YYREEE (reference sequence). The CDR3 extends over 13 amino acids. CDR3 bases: TGTGCCAGCAGCAAGGACAGGGTGGCGACCCAGTACTTC. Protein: CASSKDRVATQYF. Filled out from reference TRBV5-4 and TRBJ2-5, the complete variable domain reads ETGVTQSPTHLIKTRGQQVTLRCSSQSGHNTVSWYQQALGQGPQFIFQYYREEENGRGNFPPRFSGLQFPNYSSELNVNALELDDSALYLCASSKDRVATQYFGPGTRLLVL.

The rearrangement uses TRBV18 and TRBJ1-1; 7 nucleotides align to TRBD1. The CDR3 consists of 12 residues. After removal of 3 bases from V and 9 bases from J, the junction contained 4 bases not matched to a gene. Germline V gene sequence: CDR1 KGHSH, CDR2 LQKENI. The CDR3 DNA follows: TGTGCCAGCTCACCCGGGACAGAGAAAGCTTTCTTT. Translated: CASSPGTEKAFF.

The CDR3 here is CATSRDRVRGLEQYF. The DNA of the CDR3 is TGTGCCACCAGCAGAGATCGGGTTAGGGGGCTCGAGCAGTACTTC. The rearrangement links TRBV15 to TRBJ2-7; 7 bases line up with TRBD1. CDR1 LNHNV and CDR2 YYDKDF come from the germline V gene (reference sequence). The CDR3 has 15 amino acids. V gave up 0 bases and J gave up 6 bases; unmatched junction bases: 8.

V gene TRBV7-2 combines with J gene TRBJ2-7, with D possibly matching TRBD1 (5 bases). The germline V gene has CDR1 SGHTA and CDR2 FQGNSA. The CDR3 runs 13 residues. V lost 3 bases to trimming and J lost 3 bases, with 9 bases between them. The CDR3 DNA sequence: TGTGCCAGCAGCTTCCAGGGTAACTACGAGCAGTACTTC. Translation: CASSFQGNYEQYF.

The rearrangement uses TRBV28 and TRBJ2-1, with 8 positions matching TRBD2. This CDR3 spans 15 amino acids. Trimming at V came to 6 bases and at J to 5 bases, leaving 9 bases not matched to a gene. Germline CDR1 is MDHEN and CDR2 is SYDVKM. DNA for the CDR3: TGTGCCAGCAGACAAGACTTAGCGGGAAACAATGAGCAGTTCTTC. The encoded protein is CASRQDLAGNNEQFF.

The CDR3 nucleotides are TGTGCCAGCAGTTTATGGGCTAGCGGGAATGAGCAGTTCTTC. The encoded protein is CASSLWASGNEQFF. The chain is built from TRBV27 and TRBJ2-1; 8 bases match TRBD2. CDR3 length: 14 amino acids. Germline CDR1 and CDR2: MNHEY and SMNVEV (reference sequence). V was pared by 1 base and J by 7 bases, with 3 bases of the junction left unmatched.